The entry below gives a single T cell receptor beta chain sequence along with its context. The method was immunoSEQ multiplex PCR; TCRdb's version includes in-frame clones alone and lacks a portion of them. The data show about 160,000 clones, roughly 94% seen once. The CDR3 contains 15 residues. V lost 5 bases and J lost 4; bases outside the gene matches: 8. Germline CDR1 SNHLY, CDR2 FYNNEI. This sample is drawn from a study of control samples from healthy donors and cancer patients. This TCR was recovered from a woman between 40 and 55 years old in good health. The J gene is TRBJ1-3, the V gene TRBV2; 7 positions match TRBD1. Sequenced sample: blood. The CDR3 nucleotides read TGTGCCAGCAGTCGAAGTCCGGGACAGGGAAACACCATATATTTT. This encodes CASSRSPGQGNTIYF. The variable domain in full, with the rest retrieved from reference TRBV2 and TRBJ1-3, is EPEVTQTPSHQVTQMGQEVILRCVPISNHLYFYWYRQILGQKVEFLVSFYNNEISEKSEIFDDQFSVERPDGSNFTLKIRSTKLEDSAMYFCASSRSPGQGNTIYFGEGSWLTVV.